This T cell receptor beta chain was obtained from a study of cytomegalovirus exposure and HLA in healthy donors. Study outcomes and limitations: In a later analysis, common viral pathogens appeared linked to several of the most significant clusters. Later on, a genetic analysis was performed. It linked a missense variant in DCLRE1C with V- and J-gene trimming of TCR beta. A later look showed TCR association rates differing by HLA locus, highest for DRB1 and lowest for HLA-C. An analysis was carried out at a later point. It showed that HLA-associated TCR beta chains were more clonally expanded than equally common non-associated chains.

The CDR3 has 13 amino acids. V shed 6 bases and J 6 bases; nucleotides not matched to a gene: 5. CDR1 and CDR2 (germline): MDHEN, SYDVKM. PCR used 60 Vbeta primers and 13 Jbeta primers. Sequenced by immunoSEQ multiplex PCR; TCRdb stores in-frame clones only, minus some. The table shows some 48,000 clones, with around 80% occurring only once. Of note for this clone: Its antigen remains unknown.

The gene calls are TRBV28 and TRBJ1-5, with 7 bases that match TRBD1. Sequencing was performed on PBMCs. The TCR originated in a man aged 25-45 years in good health and CMV-seropositive. CDR3 region: CASRRQGGQPQHF. In DNA, the CDR3 is TGTGCCAGCAGGCGACAGGGTGGTCAGCCCCAGCATTTT.